These 21 T cell receptor beta chains came from one sample sequenced in a study of T cell repertoires in cytomegalovirus infection. TCRdb re-called the reads with MiXCR, one entry per CDR3 protein. This table has over 200,000 distinct CDR3 sequences, 12% to 15% appearing once. The sample consisted of PBMCs. The receptors were gathered from a human donor in good health (CMV status not recorded). Some clones in this sample may be carry-over from other donors' samples.

V usage is TRBV7-9 and J usage is TRBJ1-1; D gene uncertain. The CDR3 contains 15 residues. Germline V gene lookup returns CDR1 SEHNR and CDR2 FQNEAQ (reference sequence). The V and J ends lost 4 bases and 0 bases respectively, with 12 bases between them. The CDR3 reads CASSSYPLMNTEAFF. The CDR3 DNA reads as TGTGCCAGCAGCTCATACCCACTTATGAACACTGAAGCTTTCTTT.

This clonotype was recorded a few times. The gene calls are TRBV7-9 and TRBJ1-4; 7 nucleotides line up with TRBD1. Per the germline V gene, CDR1 is SEHNR and CDR2 is FQNEAQ (reference sequence). The CDR3 is 15 residues long. V gave up 3 bases and J gave up 0 bases; unmatched junction bases: 1. The CDR3 spells CASSFGQATNEKLFF. CDR3 DNA: TGTGCCAGCAGCTTCGGACAGGCAACTAATGAAAAACTGTTTTTT.

This clonotype was counted many times. The gene calls are TRBV6-2 or TRBV6-3 and TRBJ2-5; perhaps TRBD1 as D (5 bases). V shed 1 base and J shed 3 bases, with 6 bases lying between them. This CDR3 is built from 13 residues. CDR1 MNHEY and CDR2 SVGEGT come from the germline V gene. In DNA form, the CDR3 reads TGTGCCAGCAGTTACTTCAGGGAAGAGACCCAGTACTTC. Protein sequence: CASSYFREETQYF.

This clonotype was detected a few times. At one boundary the junction diverges from the germline segment, which might be a read error. This rearrangement joins TRBV12-3 or TRBV12-4 to TRBJ2-7; 9 bases fit TRBD2. The CDR3 sequence is 13 residues long. The CDR3 region is CASSLVLAGRFCF. Written as DNA, the CDR3 is TGTGCCAGCAGTTTAGTCCTAGCGGGGCGTTTTTGCTTC.

This chain connects TRBV20-1 to TRBJ1-2; TRBD1 might be the D (6 bases). V was clipped by 0 bases and J by 6 bases, with 17 bases between them. The CDR3 is 15 amino acids. Germline CDR1 DFQATT, CDR2 SNEGSKA (reference sequence). The CDR3 nucleotides are TGCAGTGCTAGAGATATGGGGGGCCTTGTCGATGGCTACACCTTC. It translates to CSARDMGGLVDGYTF.

This clonotype was seen repeatedly, ten times or more. The chain's CDR3 is CATTDTGGLHTDTQYF. The CDR3 coding sequence is TGTGCCACCACCGACACGGGGGGACTACACACAGATACGCAGTATTTT. The V and J genes are TRBV15 and TRBJ2-3, with 7 bases fitting TRBD2. CDR1 is LNHNV and CDR2 is YYDKDF in the germline V gene (reference sequence). This CDR3 region has 16 residues. Trimming cost V 7 bases and J 2 bases; bases outside gene matches: 12.

The chain couples TRBV6-2 or TRBV6-3 to TRBJ2-1, with 8 bases matching TRBD2. V lost 8 bases to trimming and J lost 3 bases; unmatched junction nucleotides: 6. The CDR3 covers 14 residues. Germline CDR1 reads MNHEY; CDR2 reads SVGEGT. CDR3 DNA: TGTGCCAGCGGCCGGGGGGGCGGCTACAATGAGCAGTTCTTC. Translated, it gives CASGRGGGYNEQFF.

There are a few counts of this clonotype. The V and J genes are TRBV29-1 and TRBJ2-3; the D gene is possibly TRBD1 (6 bases). The CDR3 is made up of 13 amino acids. Per germline, CDR1 SQVTM and CDR2 ANQGSEA. Trimming cost V 7 bases and J 4 bases, with 15 bases left between them. DNA of the CDR3: TGCAGCGGGACGGATGGGGGCCCAGATACGCAGTATTTT. Protein: CSGTDGGPDTQYF.

The rearrangement joins TRBV5-3 to TRBJ1-5, with 12 bases lining up with TRBD1. TRBV5-3 falls under the ORF class, with uncertain function. The V segment lost 8 bases and the J segment 5 bases; nucleotides outside the gene matches: 17. The CDR3 runs to 18 residues. CDR3 in amino acids: CASAQPGQGAKEDQPQHF. The DNA for the CDR3 is TGTGCCAGCGCTCAACCGGGACAGGGGGCTAAGGAGGATCAGCCCCAGCATTTT.

In its sample, this clonotype was seen a few times. The rearrangement uses TRBV18 and TRBJ1-5; D not resolved. Germline-derived CDR1 and CDR2 are KGHSH and LQKENI. V was pared by 3 bases and J by 11 bases, with 11 bases between. This CDR3 is built from 12 residues. The CDR3: CASSPDRVSQHF. The CDR3 region has the DNA TGTGCCAGCTCACCCGACCGCGTGTCCCAGCATTTT. Full variable domain (remainder filled in from reference TRBV18 and TRBJ1-5): NAGVMQNPRHLVRRRGQEARLRCSPMKGHSHVYWYRQLPEEGLKFMVYLQKENIIDESGMPKERFSAEFPKEGPSILRIQQVVRGDSAAYFCASSPDRVSQHFGDGTRLSIL.

The gene calls are TRBV5-1 and TRBJ2-7; 13 nucleotides agree with TRBD2. The V segment lost 5 bases and the J segment 2 bases; nucleotides outside the gene matches: 10. Germline V gene sequence: CDR1 SGHRS, CDR2 YFSETQ. The CDR3 runs 17 residues. In nucleotides, the CDR3 is TGCGCCAGCAGGGCCGGGACTAGCGGGGACCCTACCTACGAGCAGTACTTC. Its translation: CASRAGTSGDPTYEQYF.

The chain links TRBV2 to TRBJ2-2; unclear D gene. Germline V CDR1 and CDR2: SNHLY, FYNNEI. Trimming stripped 6 bases from V and 2 bases from J, with 7 bases between. There are 13 residues in the CDR3. The CDR3 nucleotides read TGTGCCAGCAGGCCTTTAAACACCGGGGAGCTGTTTTTT. Translated, it gives CASRPLNTGELFF. Based on the CDR3 plus reference TRBV2 and TRBJ2-2, the full variable domain is EPEVTQTPSHQVTQMGQEVILRCVPISNHLYFYWYRQILGQKVEFLVSFYNNEISEKSEIFDDQFSVERPDGSNFTLKIRSTKLEDSAMYFCASRPLNTGELFFGEGSRLTVL.

The J gene is TRBJ2-6, the V gene TRBV24-1; D is ambiguous. CDR1 KGHDR and CDR2 SFDVKD come from the germline V gene. This CDR3 region has 16 residues. The ends were cut back, 0 bases at V and 3 bases at J, with 8 bases in the middle. CDR3 in amino acids: CATSDLAAGGANVLTF. The CDR3, as DNA: TGTGCCACCAGTGATTTGGCGGCAGGTGGGGCCAACGTCCTGACTTTC.

The sample holds many counts of this clonotype. The chain is built from TRBV20-1 and TRBJ2-3; no definite D call. CDR1 is DFQATT, CDR2 SNEGSKA, per germline (reference sequence). V gave up 0 bases and J gave up 1 base, with 8 bases separating them. This CDR3 contains 14 residues. CDR3 sequence (DNA): TGCAGTGCTAGAGACGGTAGCCGCACAGATACGCAGTATTTT. Its protein product is CSARDGSRTDTQYF.

This clonotype was found a few times. The rearrangement joins TRBV29-1 to TRBJ2-5; 9 nucleotides agree with TRBD2. Losses at the gene ends were 8 bases for V and 0 bases for J; bases not matched to a gene: 4. Per germline, CDR1 SQVTM and CDR2 ANQGSEA. The CDR3 is 13 amino acids. CDR3 amino acids: CSSTSGYQETQYF. In DNA form, the CDR3 reads TGCAGCTCGACTAGCGGTTACCAAGAGACCCAGTACTTC.

This clonotype was recorded many times. V is TRBV15 and J is TRBJ2-1; D may be TRBD2 (5 bases). The length of the CDR3 is 15 residues. V was trimmed by 0 bases and J by 7 bases, leaving 13 bases between them. The germline V gene encodes CDR1 LNHNV and CDR2 YYDKDF (reference sequence). The CDR3 nucleotides read TGTGCCACCAGCAGAGATCAGGCCGGGAAGAATGAGCAGTTCTTC. This translates into CATSRDQAGKNEQFF.

This clonotype showed up many times. The chain couples TRBV12-3 or TRBV12-4 to TRBJ2-2, with 9 bases aligning to TRBD1. The length of the CDR3 is 14 residues. The V and J ends lost 10 bases and 3 bases, in that order; junction bases with no gene match: 6. CDR3 loop: CATAGQGDTGELFF. The CDR3 DNA is TGTGCCACCGCGGGACAGGGTGACACCGGGGAGCTGTTTTTT.

This clonotype has only a few counts. The chain couples TRBV6-1 to TRBJ2-3; no reliable D call. The CDR3 extends over 14 amino acids. Germline V lookup: CDR1 MNHNS, CDR2 SASEGT. Trimming left V 5 bases short and J 1 base short, with 10 bases between. The CDR3 loop reads CASSYGAGTDTQYF. The CDR3 nucleotides read TGTGCCAGCAGTTACGGAGCTGGCACAGATACGCAGTATTTT.

This clonotype occurred a few times. The J gene is TRBJ2-2, the V gene TRBV11-1, with 7 nucleotides matching TRBD2. J gave up 5 bases and V 1 base, and 13 bases lay outside the gene matches. The germline V gene encodes CDR1 SGHAT and CDR2 FQDESV (reference sequence). The CDR3 has 18 amino acids. The CDR3 DNA reads TGTGCCAGCAGCTTAGGCTCTAGCGGCCTCTTAATAACCGGGGAGCTGTTTTTT. It specifies CASSLGSSGLLITGELFF.

This clonotype was counted at least ten times. The chain carries TRBV7-9 and TRBJ2-7; D is uncertain. Trimming shortened V by 2 bases and J by 2 bases, and 7 bases separated the two germline ends. The CDR3 is 13 residues long. Germline V gene lookup returns CDR1 SEHNR and CDR2 FQNEAQ (reference sequence). The CDR3: CASSLKPPYEQYF. Written as DNA, the CDR3 is TGTGCCAGCAGCTTAAAACCTCCCTACGAGCAGTACTTC.

This chain connects TRBV4-1 to TRBJ1-4; D not resolved. Germline V gene lookup returns CDR1 MGHRA and CDR2 YSYEKL. CDR3 size: 12 residues. The V end lost 3 bases, the J end lost 8 bases, and 7 bases lay between the germline ends. DNA for the CDR3: TGCGCCAGCAGCCAGCCCCAGGAAAAACTGTTTTTT. This codes for CASSQPQEKLFF.